This TCR beta chain came from a study of shared clonotypes between healthy human individuals. General study results and limits: The sharing of roughly 5% of naive CD4 clonotypes was seen across several donors.

Comments on this clone: Its antigen is unknown.

CDR3 length: 17 amino acids. Germline V lookup: CDR1 SGHRS, CDR2 YFSETQ. Unmatched junction bases numbered 7, after V lost 0 bases and J lost 2 bases. Sequencing was performed with immunoSEQ multiplex PCR; in TCRdb, only in-frame clones are kept and a portion is missing. Of roughly 2.5 million clones listed, over 85% are singletons. The sequencing input was naive CD4+ T cells sorted from blood. Described subset: CD45RA+ positively selected. This rearrangement joins TRBV5-1 to TRBJ2-3; 9 nucleotides agree with TRBD2. The source of this sequence is a man between 18 and 29 years old in good health. CDR3 coding DNA: TGCGCCAGCAGCTTGGGGGCCCTAGCGGGACCCACAGATACGCAGTATTTT. This codes for CASSLGALAGPTDTQYF.